This entry lists 16 T cell receptor beta chains sequenced from one sample in a study of blood T cell repertoires in COVID-19. Libraries were prepared by immunoSEQ multiplex PCR; TCRdb keeps only in-frame clonotypes and omits some of them. The sample yields some 250,000 clones, 70% to 85% seen once. The sample was peripheral blood. All receptors come from a woman aged 80 or older with acute or convalescent COVID-19.

The chain uses TRBV29-1 and TRBJ1-6; TRBD1 agrees at 7 bases. CDR1 and CDR2 from the germline V gene are SQVTM and ANQGSEA. V gave up 4 bases and J gave up 6 bases; unmatched junction bases: 3. The CDR3 loop spans 13 amino acids. CDR3 DNA: TGCAGCGTTGGGGGGACAGCTAATTCACCCCTCCACTTT. This codes for CSVGGTANSPLHF.

V usage is TRBV27 and J usage is TRBJ2-1, with 7 positions matching TRBD2. This CDR3 comprises 15 residues. The germline CDR1 and CDR2 sequences are MNHEY and SMNVEV (reference sequence). J gave up 3 bases and V 6 bases, and 8 bases lay outside the gene matches. The CDR3 here is CASRARELSYNEQFF. As DNA, the CDR3 is TGTGCCAGCAGAGCGCGGGAGTTAAGCTACAATGAGCAGTTCTTC.

This chain joins TRBV7-2 and TRBJ2-7; 9 nucleotides agree with TRBD1. This CDR3 has 14 amino acids. The V and J ends lost 1 base and 2 bases, in that order; junction bases with no gene match: 0. Germline values: CDR1 SGHTA, CDR2 FQGNSA. The CDR3 loop reads CASSLGQGAYEQYF. The CDR3 DNA is TGTGCCAGCAGCTTAGGACAGGGGGCCTACGAGCAGTACTTC.

This clone turned up a few times. The chain combines TRBV6-6 with TRBJ2-5, with 7 bases lining up with TRBD1. The V and J ends lost 6 bases and 1 base, in that order; junction bases with no gene match: 5. CDR1 MNHNY and CDR2 SVGAGI come from the germline V gene (reference sequence). CDR3 length equals 14 residues. The CDR3 here is CASRQGRVQETQYF. The CDR3 DNA follows: TGTGCCAGCAGACAGGGGAGAGTCCAAGAGACCCAGTACTTC.

The rearrangement links TRBV6-1 to TRBJ2-7; TRBD2 aligns across 14 bases. The CDR3 is 16 amino acids. J gave up 4 bases and V 2 bases, and 4 bases lay outside the gene matches. CDR1 and CDR2 (germline): MNHNS, SASEGT. CDR3 region: CASSELGTSGRYEQYF. Here the CDR3 DNA reads TGTGCCAGCAGTGAATTGGGGACTAGCGGGAGATACGAGCAGTACTTC.

The chain joins TRBV2 to TRBJ2-7, with 9 bases that match TRBD1. This CDR3 comprises 13 residues. The germline gives CDR1 SNHLY, CDR2 FYNNEI. V shed 7 bases and J 2 bases; nucleotides not matched to a gene: 3. The CDR3, as DNA: TGTGCCAGCAAGGGACAGGGAGCCTACGAGCAGTACTTC. Translating it yields CASKGQGAYEQYF.

This clone appeared a few times. V and J are TRBV3-1 (or the pseudogene TRBV3-2) and TRBJ1-2, with D perhaps TRBD1 (5 bases). Germline V gene sequence: CDR1 LGHDT, CDR2 YNNKEL (reference sequence). V lost 2 bases and J 0 bases, leaving 10 bases between the germline ends. The CDR3 length is 15 residues. In DNA form, the CDR3 reads TGTGCCAGCAGCCAACAGGGAAACCCTAACTATGGCTACACCTTC. Its protein is CASSQQGNPNYGYTF.

The V call is TRBV27, the J call TRBJ1-2, with 7 bases lining up with TRBD1. The ends lost 5 bases at V and 7 bases at J; junction bases unmatched: 10. Germline assignment: CDR1 MNHEY and CDR2 SMNVEV (reference sequence). The CDR3 has 14 residues. This CDR3 reads CASSLTTGYGGYTF. The CDR3 nucleotides read TGTGCCAGCAGTCTCACGACAGGGTACGGTGGCTACACCTTC.

The genes are TRBV3-1 (or the pseudogene TRBV3-2) and TRBJ2-3; 10 bases line up with TRBD2. The CDR3 loop spans 17 amino acids. Germline-derived CDR1 and CDR2 are LGHDT and YNNKEL (reference sequence). The V gene end was trimmed by 4 bases and the J gene end by 4 bases; junction bases not matched to a gene: 11. CDR3 protein: CASSPYLAGDGPDTQYF. CDR3 in DNA: TGTGCCAGCAGCCCGTACCTAGCGGGAGATGGGCCAGATACGCAGTATTTT.

The J gene is TRBJ1-1, the V gene TRBV5-1; 9 nucleotides match TRBD1. J was trimmed by 1 base and V by 4 bases; bases with no gene match: 8. This CDR3 is built from 16 residues. CDR1 and CDR2 (germline): SGHRS, YFSETQ. In DNA form, the CDR3 reads TGCGCCAGCAGCCAAGCACCGACAGGGGGGAACACTGAAGCTTTCTTT. Protein product: CASSQAPTGGNTEAFF.

The chain joins TRBV3-1 (or the pseudogene TRBV3-2) to TRBJ2-5; D gene ambiguous. Trimming took 0 bases from V and 7 from J, leaving 15 bases between them. CDR3 size: 15 residues. Germline lookup yields CDR1 LGHDT and CDR2 YNNKEL (reference sequence). The CDR3 DNA reads as TGTGCCAGCAGCCAAGATTTCAGCCCGTCGGGGACCCAGTACTTC. Translation: CASSQDFSPSGTQYF.

The chain recombines TRBV2 with TRBJ2-2; a weak D match, TRBD1 (6 bases). In germline, CDR1 is SNHLY, CDR2 FYNNEI. The CDR3 sequence is 14 residues long. Trimming took off 5 bases at V and 6 bases at J, with 13 bases between the two ends. This chain's CDR3 is CASSPDQGPGELFF. The CDR3 DNA is TGTGCCAGCAGTCCGGACCAGGGGCCCGGGGAGCTGTTTTTT.

The chain couples TRBV15 to TRBJ1-1, with D possibly TRBD1 on 5 matching bases. Trimming removed 8 bases at V and 4 bases at J, with 26 bases between. Germline V CDR1 and CDR2: LNHNV, YYDKDF (reference sequence). The CDR3 totals 17 residues. Here the CDR3 reads CATELFPLGQGGTEAFF. The CDR3 DNA follows: TGTGCCACCGAACTCTTCCCCCTTGGGCAGGGAGGCACTGAAGCTTTCTTT. The whole variable domain, remainder taken from reference TRBV15 and TRBJ1-1, is DAMVIQNPRYQVTQFGKPVTLSCSQTLNHNVMYWYQQKSSQAPKLLFHYYDKDFNNEADTPDNFQSRRPNTSFCFLDIRSPGLGDTAMYLCATELFPLGQGGTEAFFGQGTRLTVV.

The rearrangement uses TRBV27 and TRBJ1-2, with D unresolved. Per germline, CDR1 MNHEY and CDR2 SMNVEV (reference sequence). The V gene lost 5 bases and the J gene lost 6 bases, with 13 bases spanning the gap. This CDR3 region has 13 residues. The DNA for the CDR3 is TGTGCCAGCAGTAACGGACTGATGCATGGCTACACCTTC. As protein: CASSNGLMHGYTF.

This chain links TRBV7-2 with TRBJ2-2; D is perhaps TRBD1 (5 bases). V lost 7 bases, J lost 5 bases, and 14 bases lay in between. The germline CDR1 and CDR2 sequences are SGHTA and FQGNSA. The CDR3 length is 14 residues. This CDR3 reads CASKGQGSTGELFF. As DNA, the CDR3 is TGTGCCAGCAAGGGGCAGGGAAGTACCGGGGAGCTGTTTTTT.

Only a few counts were recorded for this clone. The gene calls are TRBV1 and TRBJ1-1. TRBV1 is a listed pseudogene. The CDR3 consists of 12 residues. CDR3: CTRMGGDTEAFF. The CDR3 DNA is TGCACCAGGATGGGGGGGGACACTGAAGCTTTCTTT.